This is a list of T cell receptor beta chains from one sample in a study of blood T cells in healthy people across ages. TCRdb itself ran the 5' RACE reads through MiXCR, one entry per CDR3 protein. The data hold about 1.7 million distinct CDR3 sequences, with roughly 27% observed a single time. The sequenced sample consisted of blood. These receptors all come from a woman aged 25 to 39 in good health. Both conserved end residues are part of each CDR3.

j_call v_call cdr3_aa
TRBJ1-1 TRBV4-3 CASSQEVGAGTEAFF
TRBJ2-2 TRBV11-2 CASSQAETGELFF
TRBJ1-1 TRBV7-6 CASSAGPTLGAFF
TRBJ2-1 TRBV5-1 CASNPGTGHNEQFF
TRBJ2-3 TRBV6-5 CASSYSKGLRGGYKDTQYF
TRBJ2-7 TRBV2 CASAMSYEQYF
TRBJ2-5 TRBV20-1 CSARAPQAVQETQYF
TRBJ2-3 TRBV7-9 CASDRDSHDTQYF
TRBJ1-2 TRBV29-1 CSVEVAGPTNYGYTF
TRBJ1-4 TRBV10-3 CAISSPGTGPSGNVELFF
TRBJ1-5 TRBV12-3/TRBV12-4 CASSRDGHSNQPQHF
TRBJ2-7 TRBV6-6 CASGLAGGDEQYF
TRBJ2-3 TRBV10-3 CAIKSGTSGHTSTDTQYF
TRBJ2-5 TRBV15 CATQRELRETQYF
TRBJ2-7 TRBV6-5 CASGLRGRAAYEQYF
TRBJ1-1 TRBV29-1 CSVEPRHRNTEAFF
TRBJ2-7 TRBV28 CDGGDRETYEQYF
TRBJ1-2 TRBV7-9 CASSLSRAGYGYTF
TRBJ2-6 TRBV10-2 CASSEHPLGANVLTF
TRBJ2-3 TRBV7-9 CASSSRMTSVLSTDTQYF
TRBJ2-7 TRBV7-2 CASSLDSGRIYEQYF
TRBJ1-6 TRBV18 CASSPQQGDSYNSPLHF
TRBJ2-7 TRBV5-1 CASSQARDRDYYEQYF
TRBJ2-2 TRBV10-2 CASTSTSGGNTGELFF
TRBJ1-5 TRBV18 CASPPQTSNQPQHF
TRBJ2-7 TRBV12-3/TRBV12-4 CASSSPTSSVGEQYF
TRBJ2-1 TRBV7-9 CASIRGQHNEQFF
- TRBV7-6 CASSLLRGGDTYEQYF
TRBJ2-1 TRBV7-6 CASSLDRRSSYNEQFF
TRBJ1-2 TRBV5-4 CASSLVVSGPEGYTF
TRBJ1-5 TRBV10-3 CAIRGDAAQPQHF
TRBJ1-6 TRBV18 CASSPSSDSPLHF
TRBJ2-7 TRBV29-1 CSVEGTSTYEQYF
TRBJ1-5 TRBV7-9 CARSATGDDNQPQHF
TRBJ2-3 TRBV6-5 CASSYQGQGLTDTQYF
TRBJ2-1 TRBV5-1 CASSLAGTGLSNEQFF
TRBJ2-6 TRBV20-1 CSARDGESGANVLTF
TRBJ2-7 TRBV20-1 CSAGGTANSYEQYF
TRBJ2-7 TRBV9 CASSDGAGEQYF
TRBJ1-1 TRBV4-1 CASSQTSEGGAFF
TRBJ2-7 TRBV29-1 CSVGLGINYEQYF
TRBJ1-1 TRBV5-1 CASSSGDENTEAFF
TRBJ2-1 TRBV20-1 CSARDYRDRGRNEQFF
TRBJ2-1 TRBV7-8 CASSPGTGVSGEQFF
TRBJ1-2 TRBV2 CASTGPGGRGYTF
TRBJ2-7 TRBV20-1 CSARDFTGENYEQYF
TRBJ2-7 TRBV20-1 CSARDLGTSGGSSYEQYF
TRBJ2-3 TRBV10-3 CAISEVGDTDTQYF
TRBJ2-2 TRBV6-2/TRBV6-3 CASGKETSALGTGELFF
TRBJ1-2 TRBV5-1 CASSLGLGGANYGYTF